The T cell receptor beta chain under discussion was sequenced for a study of technical replicates of blood from several donors. The CDR3 has 18 amino acids. Germline trimming cut 4 bases from V and 2 bases from J; bases unmatched to any gene: 14. Germline V lookup: CDR1 SGHTA, CDR2 FQGNSA. The protocol was immunoSEQ multiplex PCR, while the TCRdb copy is restricted to in-frame clones and leaves out a portion. Of under 80,000 clones listed, about 90% are singletons. The sequencing sample was made of PBMCs. This sequence joins TRBV7-2 and TRBJ1-3; 7 nucleotides line up with TRBD1. The source of this sequence is a human donor in good health. Some clones in this sample may be carry-over from other donors' samples. CDR3 protein: CASSSVRSRGLAGNTIYF. Here the CDR3 DNA reads TGTGCCAGCAGCTCCGTTCGATCCAGGGGGTTGGCTGGAAACACCATATATTTT.